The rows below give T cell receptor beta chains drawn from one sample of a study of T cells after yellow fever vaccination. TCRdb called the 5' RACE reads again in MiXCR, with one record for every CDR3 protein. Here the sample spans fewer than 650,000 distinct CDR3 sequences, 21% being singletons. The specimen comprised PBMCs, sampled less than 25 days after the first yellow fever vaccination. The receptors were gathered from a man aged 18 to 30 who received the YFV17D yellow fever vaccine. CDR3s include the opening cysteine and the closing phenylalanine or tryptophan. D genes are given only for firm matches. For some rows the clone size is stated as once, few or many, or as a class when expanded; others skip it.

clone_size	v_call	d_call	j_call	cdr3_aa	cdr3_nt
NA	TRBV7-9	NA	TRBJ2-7	CASSFDGQVIYEQYF	TGTGCCAGCAGCTTCGACGGCCAGGTAATCTACGAGCAGTACTTC
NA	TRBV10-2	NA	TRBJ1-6	CASSETGLLHF	TGCGCCAGCAGTGAAACGGGTTTACTCCACTTT
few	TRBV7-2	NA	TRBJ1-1	CASSPEGWSTEAFF	TGTGCCAGCAGCCCGGAGGGCTGGAGCACTGAAGCTTTCTTT
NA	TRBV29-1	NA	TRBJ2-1	CSVAQGQIYNEQFF	TGCAGCGTTGCCCAGGGCCAGATATACAATGAGCAGTTCTTC
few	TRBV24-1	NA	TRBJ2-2	CATSDFEIRGRNTGELFF	TGTGCCACCAGTGATTTCGAGATCAGGGGCAGGAACACCGGGGAGCTGTTTTTT
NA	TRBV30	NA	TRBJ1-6	CAWSGDLPPLHF	TGTGCCTGGAGCGGGGACTTACCGCCCCTCCACTTT
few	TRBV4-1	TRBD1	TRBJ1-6	CASSQPPGQLNSPLHF	TGCGCCAGCAGCCAGCCACCGGGACAGCTGAATTCACCCCTCCACTTT
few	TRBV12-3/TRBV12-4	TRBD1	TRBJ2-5	CASSRTGAETQYF	TGTGCCAGCAGTCGGACAGGAGCAGAGACCCAGTACTTC
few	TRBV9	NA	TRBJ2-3	CASSARAPGTDTQYF	TGTGCCAGCAGCGCTCGGGCCCCAGGGACAGATACGCAGTATTTT
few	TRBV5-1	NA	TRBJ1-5	CASSSGTVGGPQHF	TGCGCCAGCAGCTCGGGGACGGTCGGTGGGCCCCAGCATTTT
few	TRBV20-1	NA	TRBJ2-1	CSTPGENRGHNEQFF	TGCAGCACCCCTGGTGAAAACCGGGGACACAATGAGCAGTTCTTC
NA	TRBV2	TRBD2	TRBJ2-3	CATPQGTSGGTDTQYF	TGTGCCACTCCCCAAGGGACTAGCGGGGGCACAGATACGCAGTATTTT
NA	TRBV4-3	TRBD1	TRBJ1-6	CASSQMTGILAPLHF	TGCGCCAGCAGCCAAATGACAGGGATCCTTGCACCCCTCCACTTT
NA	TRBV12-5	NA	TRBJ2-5	CASGPGNSQETQYF	TGTGCTAGTGGTCCGGGGAACAGCCAAGAGACCCAGTACTTC
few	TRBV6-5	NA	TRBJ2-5	CASSYTTGEETQYF	TGTGCCAGCAGTTACACGACGGGGGAAGAGACCCAGTACTTC
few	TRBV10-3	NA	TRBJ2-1	CAISAVSPSNEQFF	TGTGCCATCAGTGCGGTTAGCCCATCCAATGAGCAGTTCTTC
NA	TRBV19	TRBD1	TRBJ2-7	CASTPGRRGQSYEQYF	TGTGCCAGTACCCCCGGGCGAAGGGGGCAATCCTACGAGCAGTACTTC
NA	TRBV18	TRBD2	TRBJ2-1	CASSPSSGGDRHEQFF	TGTGCCAGCTCACCTTCGAGCGGGGGGGATCGGCATGAGCAGTTCTTC
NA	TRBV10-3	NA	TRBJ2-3	CAISELGGDTQYF	TGTGCCATCAGTGAGCTGGGGGGAGATACGCAGTATTTT
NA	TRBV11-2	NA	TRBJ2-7	CASSLEVPSSYEQYF	TGTGCCAGCAGCTTAGAGGTCCCTAGCTCCTACGAGCAGTACTTC
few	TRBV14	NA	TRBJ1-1	CASSQGVANSEAFF	TGTGCCAGCAGCCAAGGAGTCGCCAACTCTGAAGCTTTCTTT
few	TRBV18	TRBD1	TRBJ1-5	CASSPAGTGVQPQHF	TGTGCCAGCTCACCTGCCGGGACAGGGGTCCAGCCCCAGCATTTT
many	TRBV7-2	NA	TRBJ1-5	CASSLGVQPQHF	TGTGCCAGCAGCTTAGGGGTACAGCCCCAGCATTTT
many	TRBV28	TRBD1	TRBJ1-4	CASSLTGGSEKLFF	TGTGCCAGCAGCCTGACAGGGGGCAGTGAAAAACTGTTTTTT
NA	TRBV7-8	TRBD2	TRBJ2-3	CASSLALLAGRTDTQYF	TGTGCCAGCAGCTTAGCGCTTCTAGCGGGACGCACAGATACGCAGTATTTT
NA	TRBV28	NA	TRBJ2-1	CASSLTGAVEQFF	TGTGCCAGCAGTTTAACCGGCGCAGTTGAGCAGTTCTTC
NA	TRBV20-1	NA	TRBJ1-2	CSASGGAANGYTF	TGCAGTGCTAGTGGTGGGGCAGCTAATGGCTACACCTTC
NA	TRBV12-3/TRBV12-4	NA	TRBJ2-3	CASNLGGTDTQYF	TGTGCCAGCAACCTAGGAGGCACAGATACGCAGTATTTT
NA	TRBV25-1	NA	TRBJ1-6	CASSMELPQSPLHF	TGTGCCAGCAGCATGGAGCTCCCCCAGTCACCCCTCCACTTT
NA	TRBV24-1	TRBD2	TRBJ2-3	CATRPSGPTDTQYF	TGTGCCACCAGACCTAGCGGGCCCACAGATACGCAGTATTTT
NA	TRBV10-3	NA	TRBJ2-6	CAISGTASSGANVLTF	TGTGCCATCAGTGGGACAGCCAGCTCTGGGGCCAACGTCCTGACTTTC
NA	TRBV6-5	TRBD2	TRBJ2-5	CASSYWTSGQKETQYF	TGTGCCAGCAGTTATTGGACTAGCGGGCAGAAAGAGACCCAGTACTTC
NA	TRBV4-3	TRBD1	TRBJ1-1	CASSQDRQGETEAFF	TGCGCCAGCAGCCAAGATCGACAGGGGGAGACTGAAGCTTTCTTT
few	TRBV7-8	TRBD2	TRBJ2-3	CASKRGGSTDTQYF	TGTGCCAGCAAGCGGGGGGGCAGCACAGATACGCAGTATTTT
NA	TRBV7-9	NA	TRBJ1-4	CASSRGGDRPEKLFF	TGTGCCAGCAGCCGAGGGGGTGACAGGCCTGAAAAACTGTTTTTT
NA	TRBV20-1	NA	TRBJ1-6	CSARDPGNSPLHF	TGCAGTGCTAGAGATCCGGGGAATTCACCCCTCCACTTT
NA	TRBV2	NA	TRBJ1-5	CASNKRDQPQHF	TGTGCCAGCAACAAACGCGATCAGCCCCAGCATTTT